This T cell receptor (beta chain) was profiled in a study of blood T cell repertoires in COVID-19. Measured with immunoSEQ multiplex PCR; TCRdb has only the in-frame clones, and not every one. The profile shows 27,000 or so clones, roughly 89% of them singletons. In this sample, this clone is medium-sized. The CDR3 sequence is 16 residues long. CDR1 and CDR2 (germline): SGHDN, FVKESK. After removal of 6 bases from V and 7 bases from J, the junction contained 17 bases not matched to a gene. The chain recombines TRBV14 with TRBJ2-7; 8 positions match TRBD2. Sequenced input: peripheral blood. The receptor comes from a man aged 70 or older with active COVID-19. CDR3 sequence: CASSRQAGLAFWEQYF. CDR3 sequence (DNA): TGTGCCAGCAGTCGACAAGCTGGACTAGCATTCTGGGAGCAGTACTTC.